This T cell receptor beta chain was recorded in a study of T-cell reconstitution after alpha-beta-depleted transplantation in children. Study findings and constraints: Newly generated T cells supplied most T-cell counts and diversity one year post-transplant.

As regards this clonotype: Its antigen remains unknown.

Unique molecular identifiers tagged the TCRbeta library. MiXCR was run by TCRdb on the PCR reads, yielding one entry per CDR3 protein. The table has just over 950,000 distinct CDR3 sequences, about 29% seen once. CDR1 SGHRS and CDR2 YFSETQ come from the germline V gene. Unmatched junction bases numbered 2, after V lost 0 bases and J lost 0 bases. This CDR3 is 16 amino acids long. This material consisted of PBMCs, mostly from graft donor cells, taken 360 days after TCRalphabeta/CD19-depleted stem cell transplant. This receptor was obtained from a boy under three years old who had a stem cell transplant for SCID, so the T cells may come from the graft donor. This chain uses TRBV5-1 with TRBJ1-1; 10 nucleotides match TRBD1. The chain's CDR3 is CASSLETGGVNTEAFF. The DNA of the CDR3 is TGCGCCAGCAGCTTGGAGACAGGGGGCGTGAACACTGAAGCTTTCTTT.